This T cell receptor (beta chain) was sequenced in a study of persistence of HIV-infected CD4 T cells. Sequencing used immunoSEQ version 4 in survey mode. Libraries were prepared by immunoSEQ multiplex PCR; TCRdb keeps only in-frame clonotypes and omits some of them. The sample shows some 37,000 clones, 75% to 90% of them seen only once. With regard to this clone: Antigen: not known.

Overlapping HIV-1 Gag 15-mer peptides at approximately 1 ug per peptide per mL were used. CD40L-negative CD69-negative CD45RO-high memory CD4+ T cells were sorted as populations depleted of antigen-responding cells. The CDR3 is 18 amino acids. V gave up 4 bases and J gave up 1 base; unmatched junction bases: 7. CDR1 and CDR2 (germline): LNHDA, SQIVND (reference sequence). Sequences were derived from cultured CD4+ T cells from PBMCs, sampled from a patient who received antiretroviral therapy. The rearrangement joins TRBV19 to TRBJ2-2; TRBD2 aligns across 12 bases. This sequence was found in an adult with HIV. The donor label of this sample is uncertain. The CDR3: CASSRRLAGAVNTGELFF. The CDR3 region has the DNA TGTGCCAGTAGTAGAAGACTAGCGGGGGCTGTGAACACCGGGGAGCTGTTTTTT.